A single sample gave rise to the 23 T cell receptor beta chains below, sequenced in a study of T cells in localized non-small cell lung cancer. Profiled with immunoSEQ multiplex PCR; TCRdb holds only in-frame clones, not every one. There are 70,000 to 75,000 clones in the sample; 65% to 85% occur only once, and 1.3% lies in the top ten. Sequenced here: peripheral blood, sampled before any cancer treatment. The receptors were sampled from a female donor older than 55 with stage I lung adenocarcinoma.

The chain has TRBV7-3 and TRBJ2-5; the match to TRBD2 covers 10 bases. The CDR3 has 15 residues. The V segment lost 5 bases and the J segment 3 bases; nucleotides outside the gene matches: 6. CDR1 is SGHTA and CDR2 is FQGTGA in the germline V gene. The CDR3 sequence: CASSARAGGKETQYF. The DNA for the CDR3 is TGTGCCAGCAGCGCCAGAGCGGGAGGGAAAGAGACCCAGTACTTC.

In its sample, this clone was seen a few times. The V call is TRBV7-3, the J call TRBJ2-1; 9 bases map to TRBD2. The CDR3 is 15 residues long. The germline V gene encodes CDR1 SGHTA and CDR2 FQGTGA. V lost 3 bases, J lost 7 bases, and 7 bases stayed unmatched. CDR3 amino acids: CASSFGSGSSNEQFF. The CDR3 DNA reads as TGTGCCAGCAGCTTTGGTAGCGGGAGCTCGAATGAGCAGTTCTTC.

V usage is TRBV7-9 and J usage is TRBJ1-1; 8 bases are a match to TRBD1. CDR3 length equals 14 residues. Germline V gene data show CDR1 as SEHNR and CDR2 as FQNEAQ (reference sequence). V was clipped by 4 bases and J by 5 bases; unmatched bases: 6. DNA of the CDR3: TGTGCCAGCAGCTCTCGACAGGGGAAAACTGAAGCTTTCTTT. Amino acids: CASSSRQGKTEAFF.

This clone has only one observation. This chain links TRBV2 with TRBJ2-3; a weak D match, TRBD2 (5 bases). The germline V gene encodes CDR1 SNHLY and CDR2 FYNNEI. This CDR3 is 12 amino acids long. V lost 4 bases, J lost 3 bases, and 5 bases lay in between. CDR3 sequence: CASSAGTDTQYF. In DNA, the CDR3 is TGTGCCAGCAGTGCGGGGACAGATACGCAGTATTTT.

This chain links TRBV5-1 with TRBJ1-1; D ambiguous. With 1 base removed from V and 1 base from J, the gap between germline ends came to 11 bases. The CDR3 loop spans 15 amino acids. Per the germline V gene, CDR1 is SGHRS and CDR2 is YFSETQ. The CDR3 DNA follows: TGCGCCAGCAGCTTGACGGGGTTTGGGAACACTGAAGCTTTCTTT. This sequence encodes CASSLTGFGNTEAFF.

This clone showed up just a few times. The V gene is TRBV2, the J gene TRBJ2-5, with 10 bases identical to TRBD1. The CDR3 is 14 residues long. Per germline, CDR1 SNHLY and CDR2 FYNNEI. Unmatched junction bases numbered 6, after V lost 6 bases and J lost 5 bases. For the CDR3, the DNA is TGTGCCAGCAGGACGACAGGGGGCGTTGAGACCCAGTACTTC. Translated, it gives CASRTTGGVETQYF.

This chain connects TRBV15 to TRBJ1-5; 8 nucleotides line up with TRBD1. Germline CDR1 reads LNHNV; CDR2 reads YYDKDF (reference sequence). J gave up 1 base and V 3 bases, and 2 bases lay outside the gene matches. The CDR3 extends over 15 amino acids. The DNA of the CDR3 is TGTGCCACCAGCAGGGACAGGGTCAGCAATCAGCCCCAGCATTTT. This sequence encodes CATSRDRVSNQPQHF.

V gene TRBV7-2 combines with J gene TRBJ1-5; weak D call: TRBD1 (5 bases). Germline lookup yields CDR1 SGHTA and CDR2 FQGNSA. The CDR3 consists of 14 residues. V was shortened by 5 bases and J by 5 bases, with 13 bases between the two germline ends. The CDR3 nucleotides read TGTGCCAGCAGCCATAGGGGCAACCATCAGCCCCAGCATTTT. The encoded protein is CASSHRGNHQPQHF.

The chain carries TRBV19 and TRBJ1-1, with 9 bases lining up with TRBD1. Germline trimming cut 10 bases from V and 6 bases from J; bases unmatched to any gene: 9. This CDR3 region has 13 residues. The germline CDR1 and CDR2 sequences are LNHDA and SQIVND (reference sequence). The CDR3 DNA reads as TGTGCCACTGGACGGGACAGGGCGGCTGAAGCTTTCTTT. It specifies CATGRDRAAEAFF.

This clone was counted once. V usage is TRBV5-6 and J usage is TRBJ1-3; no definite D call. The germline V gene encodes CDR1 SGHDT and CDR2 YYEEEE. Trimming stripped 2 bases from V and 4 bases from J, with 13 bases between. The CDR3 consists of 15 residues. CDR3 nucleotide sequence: TGTGCCAGCAGCTTAGTGGAAACGCGGGGAAACACCATATATTTT. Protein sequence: CASSLVETRGNTIYF.

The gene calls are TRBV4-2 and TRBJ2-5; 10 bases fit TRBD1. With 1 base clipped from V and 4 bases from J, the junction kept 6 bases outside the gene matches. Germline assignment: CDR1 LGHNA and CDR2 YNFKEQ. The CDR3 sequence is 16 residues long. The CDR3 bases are TGTGCCAGCAGCCAAGCGGGGACAGGGGATGGAGAGACCCAGTACTTC. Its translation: CASSQAGTGDGETQYF.

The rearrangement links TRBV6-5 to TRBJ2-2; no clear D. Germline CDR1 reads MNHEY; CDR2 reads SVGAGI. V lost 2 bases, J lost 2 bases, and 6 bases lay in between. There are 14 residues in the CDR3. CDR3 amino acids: CASSYAFNTGELFF. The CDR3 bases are TGTGCCAGCAGTTACGCTTTTAACACCGGGGAGCTGTTTTTT.

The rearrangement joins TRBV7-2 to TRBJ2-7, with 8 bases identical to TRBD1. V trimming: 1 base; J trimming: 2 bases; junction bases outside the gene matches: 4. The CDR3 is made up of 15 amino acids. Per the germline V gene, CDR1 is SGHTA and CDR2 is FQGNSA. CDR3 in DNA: TGTGCCAGCAGCTTAGGAGGGACAGGAACCTACGAGCAGTACTTC. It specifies CASSLGGTGTYEQYF.

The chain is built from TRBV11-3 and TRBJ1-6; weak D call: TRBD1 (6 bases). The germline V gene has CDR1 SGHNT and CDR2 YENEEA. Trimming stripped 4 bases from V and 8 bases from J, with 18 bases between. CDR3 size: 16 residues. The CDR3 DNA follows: TGTGCCAGCAGCTCGATTAGGGGGGGCGGAGATTCACCCCTCCACTTT. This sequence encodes CASSSIRGGGDSPLHF.

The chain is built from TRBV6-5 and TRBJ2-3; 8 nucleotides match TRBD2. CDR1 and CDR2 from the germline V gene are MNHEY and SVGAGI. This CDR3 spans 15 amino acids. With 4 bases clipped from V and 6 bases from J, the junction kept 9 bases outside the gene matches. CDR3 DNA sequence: TGTGCCAGCAGTTCTCCGGGACTAGGGGGGGATACGCAGTATTTT. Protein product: CASSSPGLGGDTQYF.

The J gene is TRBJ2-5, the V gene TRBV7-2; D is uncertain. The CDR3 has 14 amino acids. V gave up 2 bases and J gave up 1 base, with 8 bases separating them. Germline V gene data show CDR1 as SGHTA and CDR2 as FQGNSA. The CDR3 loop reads CASSLRLSQETQYF. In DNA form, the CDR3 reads TGTGCCAGCAGCTTACGACTGTCCCAAGAGACCCAGTACTTC.

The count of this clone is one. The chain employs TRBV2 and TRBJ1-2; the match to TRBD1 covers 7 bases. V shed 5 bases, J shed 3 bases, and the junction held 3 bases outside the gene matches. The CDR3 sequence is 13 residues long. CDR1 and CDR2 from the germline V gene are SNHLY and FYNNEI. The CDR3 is CASSFGTDYGYTF. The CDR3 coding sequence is TGTGCCAGCAGTTTCGGGACAGACTATGGCTACACCTTC.

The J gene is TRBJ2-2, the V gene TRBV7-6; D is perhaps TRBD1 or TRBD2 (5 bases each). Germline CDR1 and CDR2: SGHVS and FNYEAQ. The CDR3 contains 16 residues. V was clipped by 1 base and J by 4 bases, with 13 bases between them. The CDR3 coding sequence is TGTGCCAGCAGCTTAGATTGGGGGATCGGCACCGGGGAGCTGTTTTTT. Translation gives CASSLDWGIGTGELFF.

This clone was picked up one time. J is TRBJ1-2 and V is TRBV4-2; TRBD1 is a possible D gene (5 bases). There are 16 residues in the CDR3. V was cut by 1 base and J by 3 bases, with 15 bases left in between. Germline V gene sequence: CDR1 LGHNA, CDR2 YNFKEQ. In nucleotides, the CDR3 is TGTGCCAGCAGCCAAGTGGGCCCTTTAGGGGACTATGGCTACACCTTC. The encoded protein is CASSQVGPLGDYGYTF.

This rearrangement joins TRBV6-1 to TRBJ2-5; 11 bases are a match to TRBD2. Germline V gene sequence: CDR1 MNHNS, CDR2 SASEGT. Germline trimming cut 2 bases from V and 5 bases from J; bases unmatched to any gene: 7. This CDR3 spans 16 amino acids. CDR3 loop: CASSEILAGGGETQYF. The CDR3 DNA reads TGTGCCAGCAGTGAAATCTTAGCGGGAGGGGGGGAGACCCAGTACTTC.

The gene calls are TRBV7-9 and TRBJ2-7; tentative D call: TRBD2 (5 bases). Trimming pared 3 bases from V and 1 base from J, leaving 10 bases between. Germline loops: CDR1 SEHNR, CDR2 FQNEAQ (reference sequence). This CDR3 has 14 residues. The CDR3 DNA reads TGTGCCAGCAGCTTGAGCGGCACTTCCTACGAGCAGTACTTC. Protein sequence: CASSLSGTSYEQYF.

CDR3 nucleotide sequence: TGTGCCAGCAGCGCCCCAGACAGGTCAAGGGGCTATGGCTACACCTTC. It translates to CASSAPDRSRGYGYTF. This sequence joins TRBV9 and TRBJ1-2, with D possibly being TRBD1 (6 bases). Between the trimmed V and J ends, which lost 3 bases and 4 bases, there was a span of 19 bases. The CDR3 consists of 16 residues. Germline CDR1 and CDR2: SGDLS and YYNGEE.

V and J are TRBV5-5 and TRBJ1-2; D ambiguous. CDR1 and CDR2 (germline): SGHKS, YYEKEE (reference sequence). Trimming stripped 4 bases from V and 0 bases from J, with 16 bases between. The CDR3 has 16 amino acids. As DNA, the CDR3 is TGTGCCAGCAGCCGTTCCCGCCTCGGGACTAACTATGGCTACACCTTC. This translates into CASSRSRLGTNYGYTF.